One and the same sample provided the 15 T cell receptor beta chains below, sequenced in a study of regulatory T cells. Overall study findings and caveats: In CD3G-deficient patients, conventional CD4+ T cells were enriched for hydrophobic CDR3 residues at positions 6 and 7.

These receptors have no identified antigens. Primers: 52 TRBV forward and 13 TRBJ reverse. Profiling relied on immunoSEQ multiplex PCR, and the TCRdb table lists in-frame clones only, not all of them. The profile shows about 35,000 clones, over 75% of them singletons. Sequences were obtained from conventional CD4+ T cells sorted from blood. The receptors come from a young adult with CD3G deficiency.

J is TRBJ1-2 and V is TRBV6-1; a weak D match, TRBD1 (5 bases). This CDR3 has 13 amino acids. Per the germline V gene, CDR1 is MNHNS and CDR2 is SASEGT. The V gene lost 7 bases and the J gene lost 5 bases, with 14 bases spanning the gap. The CDR3 DNA reads TGTGCCAGCACACCCGGGACGACATATGGCTACACCTTC. Translation: CASTPGTTYGYTF.

The chain couples TRBV28 to TRBJ2-7; D may be TRBD1 (5 bases). This CDR3 has 12 residues. Germline V CDR1 and CDR2: MDHEN, SYDVKM. V shed 9 bases and J shed 0 bases, with 9 bases lying between them. The CDR3 reads CASQGSSYEQYF. As DNA, the CDR3 is TGTGCCAGTCAGGGATCCTCCTACGAGCAGTACTTC.

The chain couples TRBV28 to TRBJ1-2; D unclear. The CDR3 consists of 13 residues. In germline, CDR1 is MDHEN, CDR2 SYDVKM. V lost 6 bases, J lost 3 bases, and 11 bases lay in between. CDR3: CASSPGADYGYTF. DNA of the CDR3: TGTGCCAGCAGCCCCGGAGCGGACTATGGCTACACCTTC.

The chain has TRBV28 and TRBJ2-1; 7 bases are shared with TRBD2. The CDR3 totals 14 residues. J lost 1 base, V lost 6 bases, and 3 bases had no gene match. Germline V gene sequence: CDR1 MDHEN, CDR2 SYDVKM. The CDR3 DNA sequence: TGTGCCAGCAGGGCCGGGGGGTCCTACAATGAGCAGTTCTTC. Amino acid sequence: CASRAGGSYNEQFF.

The CDR3 DNA reads as TGTGCCAGTAGTGCCGGACAGGGGCCTAAAGGCTACACCTTC. This codes for CASSAGQGPKGYTF. The J gene is TRBJ1-2, the V gene TRBV19; TRBD1 matches at 9 bases. The CDR3 totals 14 residues. The J segment lost 8 bases and the V segment lost 5 bases, leaving 9 bases of the junction unmatched. From germline, CDR1 is LNHDA and CDR2 SQIVND (reference sequence).

This clone was observed a handful of times. The chain joins TRBV7-9 to TRBJ2-5; D may be TRBD1 or TRBD2 (5 bases each). CDR1 is SEHNR and CDR2 is FQNEAQ in the germline V gene (reference sequence). V lost 5 bases, J lost 5 bases, and 18 bases lay in between. The CDR3 is 15 residues long. In nucleotides, the CDR3 is TGTGCCAGCAGCCCTGACAGCTCCCCGGGGGAGACCCAGTACTTC. It translates to CASSPDSSPGETQYF.

V and J are TRBV28 and TRBJ2-3; possibly TRBD1 for D (6 bases). The CDR3 loop spans 12 amino acids. CDR1 MDHEN and CDR2 SYDVKM come from the germline V gene. V lost 8 bases and J lost 0, with 6 bases in between. CDR3 in DNA: TGTGCCAGCGGACAGAGCACAGATACGCAGTATTTT. Amino acids: CASGQSTDTQYF.

The V call is TRBV7-9, the J call TRBJ1-1; D remains ambiguous. CDR1 is SEHNR, CDR2 FQNEAQ, per germline (reference sequence). V lost 3 bases and J 5 bases, leaving 10 bases between the germline ends. The CDR3 has 13 residues. CDR3: CASSLSRETEAFF. The CDR3 DNA reads as TGTGCCAGCAGCTTGTCGAGGGAAACTGAAGCTTTCTTT.

The chain combines TRBV28 with TRBJ1-5; 7 positions match TRBD1. The germline V gene encodes CDR1 MDHEN and CDR2 SYDVKM. CDR3 length: 11 residues. The V and J ends lost 4 bases and 11 bases, in that order; junction bases with no gene match: 2. For the CDR3, the DNA is TGTGCCAGCAGTTCCCAGGGGGCCCAGCATTTT. It translates to CASSSQGAQHF. Drawing the rest from reference TRBV28 and TRBJ1-5, the complete variable domain is DVKVTQSSRYLVKRTGEKVFLECVQDMDHENMFWYRQDPGLGLRLIYFSYDVKMKEKGDIPEGYSVSREKKERFSLILESASTNQTSMYLCASSSQGAQHFGDGTRLSIL.

The chain combines TRBV28 with TRBJ2-7; D possibly corresponds to TRBD2 (5 bases). V gave up 5 bases and J gave up 6 bases, with 17 bases separating them. CDR3 length equals 14 residues. Germline loops: CDR1 MDHEN, CDR2 SYDVKM. CDR3 sequence: CASSPRGVPPEQYF. CDR3 DNA: TGTGCCAGCAGTCCCCGGGGAGTCCCTCCCGAGCAGTACTTC.

The CDR3 reads CASSSLQAYGYTF. DNA for the CDR3: TGTGCCAGCAGTTCCCTTCAAGCGTATGGCTACACCTTC. The V gene is TRBV28, the J gene TRBJ1-2, with D unresolved. This CDR3 is 13 amino acids long. Germline CDR1 is MDHEN and CDR2 is SYDVKM. Trimming cost V 4 bases and J 5 bases, with 11 bases left between them.

With regard to this clone: Distinct nucleotide sequences in the sample also encode this CDR3. CDR3 DNA sequence: TGCGCCAGCAGCTTGGGGGGGAAGAACACTGAAGCTTTCTTT. It yields the protein CASSLGGKNTEAFF. The V and J genes are TRBV5-1 and TRBJ1-1, with D possibly being TRBD1 (5 bases). The CDR3 totals 14 residues. V lost 0 bases and J 1 base, leaving 7 bases between the germline ends. CDR1 SGHRS and CDR2 YFSETQ come from the germline V gene.

Turning to this clone: An end of the junction does not agree with germline; a read error may underlie this. The chain uses TRBV28 and TRBJ1-1, with unresolved D. CDR3 length: 12 residues. Germline V gene data show CDR1 as MDHEN and CDR2 as SYDVKM. The CDR3 here is CASSRRTAETIF. The DNA for the CDR3 is TGTGCCAGCAGTCGAAGGACTGCTGAAACTATCTTT.

The genes are TRBV6-1 and TRBJ2-7, with D unclear. The CDR3 sequence is 14 residues long. V gave up 5 bases and J gave up 0 bases, with 11 bases separating them. The germline CDR1 and CDR2 sequences are MNHNS and SASEGT. CDR3 in DNA: TGTGCCAGCAGTCGGGCCGACACCTCCTACGAGCAGTACTTC. It yields the protein CASSRADTSYEQYF.

This sequence joins TRBV6-1 and TRBJ1-5; D unresolved. The V end was cut by 2 bases, the J end by 5 bases, with 10 bases between. This CDR3 is 14 amino acids long. The germline V gene encodes CDR1 MNHNS and CDR2 SASEGT. The CDR3 nucleotides are TGTGCCAGCAGTGAAATCGAACCCTATCAGCCCCAGCATTTT. Translating it yields CASSEIEPYQPQHF.